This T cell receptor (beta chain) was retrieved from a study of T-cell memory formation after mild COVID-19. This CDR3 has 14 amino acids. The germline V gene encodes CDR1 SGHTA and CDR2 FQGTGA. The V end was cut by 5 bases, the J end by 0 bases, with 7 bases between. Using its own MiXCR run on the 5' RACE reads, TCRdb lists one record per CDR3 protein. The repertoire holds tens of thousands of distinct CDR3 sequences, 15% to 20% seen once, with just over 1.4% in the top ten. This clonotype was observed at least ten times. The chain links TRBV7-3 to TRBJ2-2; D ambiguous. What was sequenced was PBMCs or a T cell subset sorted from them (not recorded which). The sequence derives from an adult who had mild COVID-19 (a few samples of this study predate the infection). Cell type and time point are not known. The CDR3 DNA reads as TGTGCCAGCAGCCTAAGTTCGAACACCGGGGAGCTGTTTTTT. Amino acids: CASSLSSNTGELFF.